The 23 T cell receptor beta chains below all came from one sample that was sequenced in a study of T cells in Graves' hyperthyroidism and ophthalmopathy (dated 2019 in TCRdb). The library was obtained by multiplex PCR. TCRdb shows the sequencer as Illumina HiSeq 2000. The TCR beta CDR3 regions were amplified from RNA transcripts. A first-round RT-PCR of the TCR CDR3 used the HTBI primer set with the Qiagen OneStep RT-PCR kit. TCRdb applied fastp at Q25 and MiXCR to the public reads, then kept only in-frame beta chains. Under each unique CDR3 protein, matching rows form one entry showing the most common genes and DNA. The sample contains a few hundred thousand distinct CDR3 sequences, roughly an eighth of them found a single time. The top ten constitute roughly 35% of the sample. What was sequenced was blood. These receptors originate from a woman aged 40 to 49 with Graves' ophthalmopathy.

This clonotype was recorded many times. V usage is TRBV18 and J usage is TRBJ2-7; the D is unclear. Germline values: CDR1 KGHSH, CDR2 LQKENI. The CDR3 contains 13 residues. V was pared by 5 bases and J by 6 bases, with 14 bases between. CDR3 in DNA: TGTGCCAGCTCAGCGAAGAGTCTGGGCGAGCAGTACTTC. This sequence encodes CASSAKSLGEQYF.

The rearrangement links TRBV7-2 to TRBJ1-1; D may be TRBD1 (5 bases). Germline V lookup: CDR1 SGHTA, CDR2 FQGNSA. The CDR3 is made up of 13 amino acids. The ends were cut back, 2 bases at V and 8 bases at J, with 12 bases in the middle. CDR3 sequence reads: CASSLWDFREAFF. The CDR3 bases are TGTGCCAGCAGCTTATGGGACTTCAGGGAAGCTTTCTTT.

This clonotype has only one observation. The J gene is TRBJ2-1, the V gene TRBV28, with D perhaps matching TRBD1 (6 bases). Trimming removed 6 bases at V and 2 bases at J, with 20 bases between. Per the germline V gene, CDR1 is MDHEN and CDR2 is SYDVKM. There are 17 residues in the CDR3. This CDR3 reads CASSSTSGTYTYNEQFF. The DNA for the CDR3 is TGTGCCAGCAGCTCCACGTCCGGGACATATACCTACAATGAGCAGTTCTTC.

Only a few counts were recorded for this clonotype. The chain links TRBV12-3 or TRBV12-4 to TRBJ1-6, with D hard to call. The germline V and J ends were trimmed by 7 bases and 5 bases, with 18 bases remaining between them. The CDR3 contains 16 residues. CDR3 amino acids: CASTLFGPPNNSPLHF. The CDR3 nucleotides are TGTGCCAGCACCCTCTTTGGCCCTCCTAATAATTCACCCCTCCACTTT.

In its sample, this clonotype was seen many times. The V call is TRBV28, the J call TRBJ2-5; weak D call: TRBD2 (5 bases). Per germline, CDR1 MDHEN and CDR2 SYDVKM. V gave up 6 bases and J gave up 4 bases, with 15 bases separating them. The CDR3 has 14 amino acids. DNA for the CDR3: TGTGCCAGCAGGTTGTTGGGCAGCGGAGAGACCCAGTACTTC. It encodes CASRLLGSGETQYF.

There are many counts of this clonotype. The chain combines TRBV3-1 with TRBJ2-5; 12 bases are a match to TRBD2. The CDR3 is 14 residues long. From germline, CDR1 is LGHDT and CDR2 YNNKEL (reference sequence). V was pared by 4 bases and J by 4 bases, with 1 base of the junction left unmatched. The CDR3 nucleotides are TGTGCCAGCAGCCTGACTAGCGGGAGAGAGACCCAGTACTTC. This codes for CASSLTSGRETQYF.

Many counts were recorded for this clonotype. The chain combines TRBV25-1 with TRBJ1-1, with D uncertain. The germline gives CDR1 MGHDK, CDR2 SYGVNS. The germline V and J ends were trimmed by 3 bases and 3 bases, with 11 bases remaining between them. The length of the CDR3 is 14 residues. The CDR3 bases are TGTGCCAGCAGTGACCCGGGAAAGGACACTGAAGCTTTCTTT. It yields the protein CASSDPGKDTEAFF.

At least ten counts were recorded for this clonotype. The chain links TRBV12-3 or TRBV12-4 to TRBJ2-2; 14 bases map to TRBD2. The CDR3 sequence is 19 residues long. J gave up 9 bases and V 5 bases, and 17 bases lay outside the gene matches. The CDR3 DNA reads TGTGCCAGCAGTGGACTAGCGGGGGGCCCCTCAGAATCTCGGAGGGAGCTGTTTTTT. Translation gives CASSGLAGGPSESRRELFF.

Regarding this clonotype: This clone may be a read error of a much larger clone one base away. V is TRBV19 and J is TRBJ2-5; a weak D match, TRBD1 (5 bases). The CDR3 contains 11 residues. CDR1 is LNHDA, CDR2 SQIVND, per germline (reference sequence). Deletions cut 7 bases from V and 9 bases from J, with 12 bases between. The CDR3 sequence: CASKTKGSQYF. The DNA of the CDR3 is TGTGCCAGTAAAACGAAGGGGTCCCAGTACTTC.

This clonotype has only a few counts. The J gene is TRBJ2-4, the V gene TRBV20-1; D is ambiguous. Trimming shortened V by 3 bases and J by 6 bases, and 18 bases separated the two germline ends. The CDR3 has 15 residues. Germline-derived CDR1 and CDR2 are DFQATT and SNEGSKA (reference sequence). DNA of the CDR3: TGCAGTGCTAGTATGCTCACTTCTCCTGGAAACATTCAGTACTTC. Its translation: CSASMLTSPGNIQYF.

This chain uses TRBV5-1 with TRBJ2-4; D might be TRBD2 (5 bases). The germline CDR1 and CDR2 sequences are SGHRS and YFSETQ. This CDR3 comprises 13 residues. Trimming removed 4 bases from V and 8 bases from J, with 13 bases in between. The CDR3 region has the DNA TGCGCCAGCAGCCCCCTCGGGGTGGACATTCAGTACTTC. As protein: CASSPLGVDIQYF.

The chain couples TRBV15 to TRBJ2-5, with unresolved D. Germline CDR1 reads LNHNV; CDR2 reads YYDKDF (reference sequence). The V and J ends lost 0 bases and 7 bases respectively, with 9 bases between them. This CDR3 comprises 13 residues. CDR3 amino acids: CATSRDLLGTQYF. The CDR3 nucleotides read TGTGCCACCAGCAGAGATCTGCTAGGGACCCAGTACTTC.

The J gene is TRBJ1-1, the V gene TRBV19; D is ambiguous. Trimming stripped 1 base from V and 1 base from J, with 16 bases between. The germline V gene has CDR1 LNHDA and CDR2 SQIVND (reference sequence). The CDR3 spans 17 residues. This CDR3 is CASSIAALAAWNTEAFF. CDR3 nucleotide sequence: TGTGCCAGTAGTATAGCGGCACTGGCGGCTTGGAACACTGAAGCTTTCTTT.

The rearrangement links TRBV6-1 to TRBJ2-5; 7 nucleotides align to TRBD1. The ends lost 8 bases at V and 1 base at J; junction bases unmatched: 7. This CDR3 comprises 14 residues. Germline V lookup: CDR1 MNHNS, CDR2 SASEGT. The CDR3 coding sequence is TGTGCCAGCGGGATACAGGGGATCCAAGAGACCCAGTACTTC. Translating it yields CASGIQGIQETQYF.

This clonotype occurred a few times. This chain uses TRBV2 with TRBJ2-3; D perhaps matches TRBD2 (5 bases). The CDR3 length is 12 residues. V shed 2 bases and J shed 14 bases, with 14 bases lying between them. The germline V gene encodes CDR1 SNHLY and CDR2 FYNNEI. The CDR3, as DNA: TGTGCCAGCAGTGAAACTAGTTTTATTTGGTATTTT. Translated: CASSETSFIWYF.

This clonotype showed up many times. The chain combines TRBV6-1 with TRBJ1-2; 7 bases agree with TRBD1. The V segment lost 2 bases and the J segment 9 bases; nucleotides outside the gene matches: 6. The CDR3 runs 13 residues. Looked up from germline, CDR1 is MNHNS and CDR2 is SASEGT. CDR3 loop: CASSELLDRSYTF. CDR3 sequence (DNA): TGTGCCAGCAGTGAACTGTTGGACAGGAGCTACACCTTC.

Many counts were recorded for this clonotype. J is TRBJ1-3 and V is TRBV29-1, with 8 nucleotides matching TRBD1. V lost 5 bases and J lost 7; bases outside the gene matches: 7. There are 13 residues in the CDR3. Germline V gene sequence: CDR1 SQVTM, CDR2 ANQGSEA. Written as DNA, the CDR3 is TGCAGCGTTTCGGCAGGGGGCTTGAACACCATATATTTT. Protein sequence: CSVSAGGLNTIYF.

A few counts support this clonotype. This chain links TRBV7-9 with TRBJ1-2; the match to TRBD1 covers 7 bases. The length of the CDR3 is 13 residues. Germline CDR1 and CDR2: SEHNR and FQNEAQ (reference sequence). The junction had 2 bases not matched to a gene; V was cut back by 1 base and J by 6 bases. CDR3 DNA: TGTGCCAGCAGCTTAGTAGGGGGCAATGGCTACACCTTC. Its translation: CASSLVGGNGYTF. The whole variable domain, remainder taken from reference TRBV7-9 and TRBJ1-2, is DTGVSQNPRHKITKRGQNVTFRCDPISEHNRLYWYRQTLGQGPEFLTYFQNEAQLEKSRLLSDRFSAERPKGSFSTLEIQRTEQGDSAMYLCASSLVGGNGYTFGSGTRLTVV.

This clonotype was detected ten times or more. CDR3 sequence: CASSTGLAGSTDTQYF. The CDR3 bases are TGTGCCAGCAGCACGGGACTAGCGGGGAGCACAGATACGCAGTATTTT. The chain couples TRBV11-2 to TRBJ2-3; 13 bases are a match to TRBD2. J lost 0 bases, V lost 5 bases, and 2 bases had no gene match. Germline V gives CDR1 SGHAT, CDR2 FQNNGV. This CDR3 contains 16 residues.

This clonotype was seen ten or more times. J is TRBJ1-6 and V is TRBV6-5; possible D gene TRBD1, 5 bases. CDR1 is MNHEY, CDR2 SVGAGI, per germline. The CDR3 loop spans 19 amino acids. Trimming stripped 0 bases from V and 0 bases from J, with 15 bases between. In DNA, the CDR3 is TGTGCCAGCAGTTACTCGATTTGGACATCGAGCTCCTATAATTCACCCCTCCACTTT. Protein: CASSYSIWTSSSYNSPLHF.

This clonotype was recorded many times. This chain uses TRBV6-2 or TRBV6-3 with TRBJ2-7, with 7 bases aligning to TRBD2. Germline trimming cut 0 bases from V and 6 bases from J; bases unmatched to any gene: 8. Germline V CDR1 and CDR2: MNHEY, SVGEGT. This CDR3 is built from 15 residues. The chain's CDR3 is CASSYSWTRLGEQYF. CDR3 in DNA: TGTGCCAGCAGTTACTCCTGGACTAGGCTTGGCGAGCAGTACTTC.

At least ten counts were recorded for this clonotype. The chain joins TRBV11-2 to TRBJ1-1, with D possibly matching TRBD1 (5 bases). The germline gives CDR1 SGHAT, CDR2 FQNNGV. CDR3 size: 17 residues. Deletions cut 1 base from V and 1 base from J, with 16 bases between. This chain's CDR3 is CASSLVSVGRANTEAFF. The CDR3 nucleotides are TGTGCCAGCAGCTTAGTATCGGTCGGCAGGGCGAACACTGAAGCTTTCTTT.

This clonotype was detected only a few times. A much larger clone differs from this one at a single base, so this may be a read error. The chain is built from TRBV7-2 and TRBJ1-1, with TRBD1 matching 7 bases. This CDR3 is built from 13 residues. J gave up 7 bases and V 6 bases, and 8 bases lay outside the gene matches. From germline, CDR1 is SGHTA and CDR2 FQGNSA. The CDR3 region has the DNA TGTGCCAGCAGACGTAGGACAGGCTGTGAAGCTTTCTTT. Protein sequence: CASRRRTGCEAFF.